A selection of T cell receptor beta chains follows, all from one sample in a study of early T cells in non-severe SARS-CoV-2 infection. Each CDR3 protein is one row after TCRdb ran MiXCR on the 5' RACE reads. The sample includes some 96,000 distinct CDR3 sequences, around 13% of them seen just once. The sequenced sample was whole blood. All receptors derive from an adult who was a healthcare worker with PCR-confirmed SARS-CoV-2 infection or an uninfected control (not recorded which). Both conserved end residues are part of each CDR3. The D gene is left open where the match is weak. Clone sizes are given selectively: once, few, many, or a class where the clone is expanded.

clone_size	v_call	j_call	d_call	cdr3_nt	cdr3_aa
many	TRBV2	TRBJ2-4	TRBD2	TGTGCCAGCCGCGGCGGGGGTATAGCCAAAAACATTCAGTACTTC	CASRGGGIAKNIQYF
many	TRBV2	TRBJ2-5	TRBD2	TGTGCCAGCAGTGAAGGGACTAGCGGGGAAGAGACCCAGTACTTC	CASSEGTSGEETQYF
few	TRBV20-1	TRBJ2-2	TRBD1	TGCAGTGTACAGGGGGACTTCACCGGGGAGCTGTTTTTT	CSVQGDFTGELFF
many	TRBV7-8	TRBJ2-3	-	TGTGCCAGCAGCTGGAGTTCCCAGGATACGCAGTATTTT	CASSWSSQDTQYF
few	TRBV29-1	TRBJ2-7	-	TGCAGCGTTGAAGATCTAGCAGGGTTTCACTACGAGCAGTACTTC	CSVEDLAGFHYEQYF
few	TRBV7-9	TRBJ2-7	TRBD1	TGTGCCAGCAGCGGAACCGGGACAGGACGCTACGAGCAGTACTTC	CASSGTGTGRYEQYF
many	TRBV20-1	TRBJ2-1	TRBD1	TGCAGTGCTCAGGGACAGGGCAGTACCTGGAACAACAATGAGCAGTTCTTC	CSAQGQGSTWNNNEQFF
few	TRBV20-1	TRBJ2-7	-	TGCAGTGCTGGTCTTTACTACGAGCAGTACTTC	CSAGLYYEQYF
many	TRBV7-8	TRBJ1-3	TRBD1	TGTGCCAGTAGACCCGGGACAGAAGGAAACACCATATATTTT	CASRPGTEGNTIYF
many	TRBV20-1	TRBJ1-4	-	TGCAGCCCTCGGAGCTATAATGAAAAACTGTTTTTT	CSPRSYNEKLFF
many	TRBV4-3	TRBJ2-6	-	TGCGCCAGCAGCCAAGTTCCGGGGTACTCTGGGGCCAACGTCCTGACTTTC	CASSQVPGYSGANVLTF
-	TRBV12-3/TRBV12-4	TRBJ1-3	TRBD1	TGTGCCAGCAGTTTTGCGACAGGGGTTAACACCATATATTTT	CASSFATGVNTIYF
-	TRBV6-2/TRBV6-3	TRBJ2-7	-	TGTGCCAGCAGTTACGCACATTCCTACGAGCAGTACTTC	CASSYAHSYEQYF
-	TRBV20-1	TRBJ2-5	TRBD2	TGCAGTGCCAGGAGGGTGACGGGAGGGGAGACCCAGTACTTC	CSARRVTGGETQYF
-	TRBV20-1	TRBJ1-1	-	TGCAGTGCTAGGGATGGGGGGGCTGGCACTGAAGCTTTCTTT	CSARDGGAGTEAFF
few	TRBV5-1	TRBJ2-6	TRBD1	TGCGCCAGCAGCTTTCAGGGGGTGGACTCTGGGGCCAACGTCCTGACTTTC	CASSFQGVDSGANVLTF
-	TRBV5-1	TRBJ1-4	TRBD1	TGCGCCAGCAGCTTTCGTGGGACAGACGAAAAACTGTTTTTT	CASSFRGTDEKLFF
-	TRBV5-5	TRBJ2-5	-	TGTGCCAGCAGCTTGGTTGTGGGACCTAGAGGGGAGACCCAGTACTTC	CASSLVVGPRGETQYF
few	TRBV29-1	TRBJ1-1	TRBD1	TGCAGCGGCAACAGGGGGGCTGAAGCTTTCTTT	CSGNRGAEAFF
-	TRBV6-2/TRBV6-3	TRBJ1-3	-	TGTGCCAGCGCCCCAGCCCACATCTATCTGAGCTCTGGAAACACCATATATTTT	CASAPAHIYLSSGNTIYF
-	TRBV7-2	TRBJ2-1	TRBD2	TGTGCCAGCAGCTTCTCGGGACTAGCGGGGGCGCAGAGCTCCTACAATGAGCAGTTCTTC	CASSFSGLAGAQSSYNEQFF
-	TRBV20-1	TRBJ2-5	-	TGCAGTACTAAGGACCTCGGGGTCGCGGAGACCCAGTACTTC	CSTKDLGVAETQYF
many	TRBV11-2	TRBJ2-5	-	TGTGCCAGCAGCTTAACGGTCCGGGGTGGGGCCCAAGAGACCCAGTACTTC	CASSLTVRGGAQETQYF
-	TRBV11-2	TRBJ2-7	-	TGTGCCAGCAGCTTAGTTCGGGGCTCCTACGAGCAGTACTTC	CASSLVRGSYEQYF
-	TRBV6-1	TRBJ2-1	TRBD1	TGTGCCAGCAGCGATTGGACAGGGGGCGGCAATGAGCAGTTCTTC	CASSDWTGGGNEQFF
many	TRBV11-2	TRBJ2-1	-	TGTGCCAGCAGCTCGGGGAGCTCCTACAATGAGCAGTTCTTC	CASSSGSSYNEQFF
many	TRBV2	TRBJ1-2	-	TGTGCCAGCAGTGAAATAGGGGCTAACTATGGCTACACCTTC	CASSEIGANYGYTF
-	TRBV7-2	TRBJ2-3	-	TGTGCCAGCAGCTTAGGATTGGGCGGGGGCACAGATACGCAGTATTTT	CASSLGLGGGTDTQYF
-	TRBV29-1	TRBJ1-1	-	TGCAGCGTTCGACTCGATATTAACACTGAAGCTTTCTTT	CSVRLDINTEAFF
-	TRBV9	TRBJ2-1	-	TGTGCCAGCAGCGTAGAGGCAGGGATCCCCTACAATGAGCAGTTCTTC	CASSVEAGIPYNEQFF
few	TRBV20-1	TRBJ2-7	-	TGCAGTGCTAGCTTTATAGGGGTTTCCTACGAGCAGTACTTC	CSASFIGVSYEQYF
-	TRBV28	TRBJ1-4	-	TGTGCCAGCCAGTCAACCCATCCGGGAGAAAAACTGTTTTTT	CASQSTHPGEKLFF
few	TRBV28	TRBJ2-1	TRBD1	TGTGCCAGCAGAGAACAGGGGAGTAGCAATGAGCAGTTCTTC	CASREQGSSNEQFF
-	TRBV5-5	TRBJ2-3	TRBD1	TGTGCCAGCAGGGACAGGGTGGACACAGATACGCAGTATTTT	CASRDRVDTDTQYF
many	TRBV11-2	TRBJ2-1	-	TGTGCCAGCAGCTTAGAGTATCCTCAGGTTTACCTCTACAATGAGCAGTTCTTC	CASSLEYPQVYLYNEQFF
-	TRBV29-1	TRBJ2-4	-	TGCAGCGTTAGGCAGAAGCTAGCCAAAAACATTCAGTACTTC	CSVRQKLAKNIQYF
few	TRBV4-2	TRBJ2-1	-	TGTGCCAGCAGCCAGGCCGGCCCTGGGGGGCCGAGCAATGAGCAGTTCTTC	CASSQAGPGGPSNEQFF